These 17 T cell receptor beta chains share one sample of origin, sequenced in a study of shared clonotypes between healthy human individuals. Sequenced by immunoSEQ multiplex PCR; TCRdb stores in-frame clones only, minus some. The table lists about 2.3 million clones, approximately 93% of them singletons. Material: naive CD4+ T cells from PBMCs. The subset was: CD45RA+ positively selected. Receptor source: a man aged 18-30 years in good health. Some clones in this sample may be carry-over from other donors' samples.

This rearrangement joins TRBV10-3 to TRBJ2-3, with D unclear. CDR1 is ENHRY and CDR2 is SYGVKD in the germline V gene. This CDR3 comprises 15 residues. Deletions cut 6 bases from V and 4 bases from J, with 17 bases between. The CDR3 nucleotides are TGTGCCATCAGCCCCTCCAGCGTCGGCCCAGATACGCAGTATTTT. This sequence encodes CAISPSSVGPDTQYF.

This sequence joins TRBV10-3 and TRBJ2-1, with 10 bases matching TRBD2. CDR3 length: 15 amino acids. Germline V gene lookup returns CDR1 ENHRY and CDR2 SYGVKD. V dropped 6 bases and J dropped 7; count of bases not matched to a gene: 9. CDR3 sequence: CAISTGTSALNEQFF. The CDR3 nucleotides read TGTGCCATCAGCACCGGGACTAGCGCCTTGAATGAGCAGTTCTTC.

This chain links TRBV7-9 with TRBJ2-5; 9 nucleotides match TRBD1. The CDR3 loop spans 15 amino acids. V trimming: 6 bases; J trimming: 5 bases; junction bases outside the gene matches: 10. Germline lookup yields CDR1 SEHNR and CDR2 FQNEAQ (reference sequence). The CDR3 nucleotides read TGTGCCAGCAGGAAAGGACAGGGGCGCCGGGAGACCCAGTACTTC. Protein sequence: CASRKGQGRRETQYF.

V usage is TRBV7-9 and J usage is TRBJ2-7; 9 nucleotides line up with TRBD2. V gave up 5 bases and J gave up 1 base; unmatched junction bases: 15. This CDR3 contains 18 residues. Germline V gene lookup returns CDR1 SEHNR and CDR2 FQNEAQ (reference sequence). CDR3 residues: CASSLPRGREGQSYEQYF. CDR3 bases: TGTGCCAGCAGCCTCCCCCGGGGGCGGGAGGGCCAGTCCTACGAGCAGTACTTC.

CDR3 sequence (DNA): TGTGCCAGTAGCCCGACAGGGTTGAGCTACGAGCAGTACTTC. Amino acid sequence: CASSPTGLSYEQYF. The gene calls are TRBV19 and TRBJ2-7, with 7 bases matching TRBD1. The CDR3 covers 14 residues. With V trimmed by 6 bases and J by 3 bases, 8 bases remained unmatched. CDR1 is LNHDA and CDR2 is SQIVND in the germline V gene (reference sequence).

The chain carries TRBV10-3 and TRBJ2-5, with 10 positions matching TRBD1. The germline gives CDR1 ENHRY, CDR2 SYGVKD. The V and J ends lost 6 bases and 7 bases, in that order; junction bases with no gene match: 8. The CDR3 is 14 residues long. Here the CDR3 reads CAIRPGTGVGTQYF. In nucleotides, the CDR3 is TGTGCCATCAGACCCGGGACAGGGGTAGGGACCCAGTACTTC.

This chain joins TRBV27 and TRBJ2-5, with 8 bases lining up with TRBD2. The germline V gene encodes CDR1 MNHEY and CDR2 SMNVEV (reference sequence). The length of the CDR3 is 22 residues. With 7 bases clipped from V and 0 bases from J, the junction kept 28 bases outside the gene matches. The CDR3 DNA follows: TGTGCCAGCATGGCAGGGCGACTAGGGCTAGCGGGCCAGAGGGAAAACCAAGAGACCCAGTACTTC. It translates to CASMAGRLGLAGQRENQETQYF.

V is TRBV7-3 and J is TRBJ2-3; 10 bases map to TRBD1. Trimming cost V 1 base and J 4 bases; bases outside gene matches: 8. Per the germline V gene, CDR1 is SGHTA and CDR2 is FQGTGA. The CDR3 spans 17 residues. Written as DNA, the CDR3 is TGTGCCAGCAGCTTAAGGACCGGGGACAGGGGCTCAGATACGCAGTATTTT. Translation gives CASSLRTGDRGSDTQYF.

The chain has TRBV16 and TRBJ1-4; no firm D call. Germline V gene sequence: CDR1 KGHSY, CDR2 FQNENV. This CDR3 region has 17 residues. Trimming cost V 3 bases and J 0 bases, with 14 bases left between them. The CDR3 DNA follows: TGTGCCAGCAGCCAGGGTGTGGGAGCTGCAACTAATGAAAAACTGTTTTTT. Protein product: CASSQGVGAATNEKLFF.

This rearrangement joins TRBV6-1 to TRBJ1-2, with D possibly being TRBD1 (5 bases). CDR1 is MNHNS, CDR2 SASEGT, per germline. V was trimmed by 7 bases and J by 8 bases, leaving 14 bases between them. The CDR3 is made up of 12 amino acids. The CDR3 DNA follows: TGTGCCAGCACGCAACAGGCAGGCGGCTACACCTTC. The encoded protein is CASTQQAGGYTF.

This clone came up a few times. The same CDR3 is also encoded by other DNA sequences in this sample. Written as DNA, the CDR3 is TGTGCCAGTACAGGATACACTGAAGCTTTCTTT. Its translation is CASTGYTEAFF. The chain combines TRBV19 with TRBJ1-1; D ambiguous. The germline CDR1 and CDR2 sequences are LNHDA and SQIVND (reference sequence). The CDR3 runs 11 residues. Trimming removed 7 bases at V and 3 bases at J, with 6 bases between.

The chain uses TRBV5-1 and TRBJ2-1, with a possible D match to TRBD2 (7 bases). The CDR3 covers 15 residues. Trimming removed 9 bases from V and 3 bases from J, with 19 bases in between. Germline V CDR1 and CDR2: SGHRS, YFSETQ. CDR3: CATTWGREYYNEQFF. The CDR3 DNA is TGCGCCACCACTTGGGGGCGGGAGTACTACAATGAGCAGTTCTTC.

In DNA, the CDR3 is TGTGCCACCAGCATGGGGCAGAGCCATCAGCCCCAGCATTTT. Amino acid sequence: CATSMGQSHQPQHF. This sequence joins TRBV15 and TRBJ1-5; TRBD1 might be the D (5 bases). This CDR3 is 14 amino acids long. Trimming stripped 4 bases from V and 5 bases from J, with 12 bases between. In germline, CDR1 is LNHNV, CDR2 YYDKDF (reference sequence).

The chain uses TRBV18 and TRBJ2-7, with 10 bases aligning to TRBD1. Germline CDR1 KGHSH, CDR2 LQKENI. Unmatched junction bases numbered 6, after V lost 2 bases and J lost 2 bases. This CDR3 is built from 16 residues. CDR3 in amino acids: CASSPNRQGATYEQYF. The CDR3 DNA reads TGTGCCAGCTCACCAAACCGACAGGGGGCTACCTACGAGCAGTACTTC. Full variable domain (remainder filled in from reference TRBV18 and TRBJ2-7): NAGVMQNPRHLVRRRGQEARLRCSPMKGHSHVYWYRQLPEEGLKFMVYLQKENIIDESGMPKERFSAEFPKEGPSILRIQQVVRGDSAAYFCASSPNRQGATYEQYFGPGTRLTVT.

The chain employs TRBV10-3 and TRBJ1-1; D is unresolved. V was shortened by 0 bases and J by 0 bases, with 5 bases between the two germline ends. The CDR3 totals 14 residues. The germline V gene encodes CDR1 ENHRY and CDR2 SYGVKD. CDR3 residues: CAISESQLNTEAFF. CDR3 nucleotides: TGTGCCATCAGTGAGTCCCAGCTGAACACTGAAGCTTTCTTT.

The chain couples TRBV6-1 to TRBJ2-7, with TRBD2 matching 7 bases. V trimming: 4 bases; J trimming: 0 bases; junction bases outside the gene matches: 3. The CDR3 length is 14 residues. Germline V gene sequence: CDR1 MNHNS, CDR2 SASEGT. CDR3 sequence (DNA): TGTGCCAGCAGTGCCGGGACTAACTCCTACGAGCAGTACTTC. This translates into CASSAGTNSYEQYF.

The CDR3 loop reads CASSVGGGQAFAGGYTF. CDR3 in DNA: TGTGCCAGCAGCGTAGGTGGGGGACAGGCTTTTGCGGGTGGCTACACCTTC. This chain connects TRBV9 to TRBJ1-2; 8 bases are shared with TRBD1. The junction had 14 bases not matched to a gene; V was cut back by 0 bases and J by 7 bases. The germline CDR1 and CDR2 sequences are SGDLS and YYNGEE. The CDR3 extends over 17 amino acids.